The clone carrying this T cell receptor beta chain was detected many times. TCRdb reprocessed the 5' RACE reads with MiXCR, giving one entry per CDR3 protein. The data show 55,000 to 85,000 distinct CDR3 sequences, roughly an eighth seen once. These data belong to a study of early T cells in non-severe SARS-CoV-2 infection. The CDR3 consists of 15 residues. Trimming removed 2 bases at V and 5 bases at J, with 13 bases between. CDR1 is SGHTA and CDR2 is FQGNSA in the germline V gene. The clonotype originates from an adult who was a healthcare worker with PCR-confirmed SARS-CoV-2 infection or an uninfected control (not recorded which). V and J are TRBV7-2 and TRBJ2-1; D is tentatively TRBD1 or TRBD2 (6 bases each). The source material was whole blood. This CDR3 reads CASSLYPGGNNEQFF. CDR3 DNA: TGTGCCAGCAGCTTATACCCCGGGGGCAACAATGAGCAGTTCTTC.